Listed below are T cell receptor beta chains from one sample, sequenced in a study of T cell repertoires in cytomegalovirus infection. TCRdb itself ran the reads through MiXCR, one entry per CDR3 protein. The sample lists about 130,000 distinct CDR3 sequences, 7% to 10% occurring once. Specimen: PBMCs. Source of these receptors: a human donor in good health (CMV status not recorded). Some clones in this sample may be carry-over from other donors' samples. Each CDR3 is given with its conserved first and last residue. The D gene is left open where the match is weak. A clone size is listed for some rows: how often the clone was seen (once, few, many), or a class if it is expanded.

cdr3_aa cdr3_nt clone_size j_call v_call d_call
CASSKQGVTGGNQPQHF TGTGCCAGCAGCAAACAGGGGGTCACGGGGGGCAATCAGCCCCAGCATTTT many TRBJ1-5 TRBV2 TRBD1
CASSLNAGGYNEQFF TGTGCCAGCAGCTTAAACGCGGGGGGGTACAATGAGCAGTTCTTC many TRBJ2-1 TRBV11-2 TRBD2
CVTRGRLVTGELFF TGTGTTACCCGGGGGCGATTGGTTACCGGGGAGCTGTTTTTT many TRBJ2-2 TRBV28 NA
CASGAGGYTF TGTGCCAGCGGGGCTGGGGGCTACACCTTC few TRBJ1-2 TRBV2 NA
CASRPDRQETQYF TGTGCCAGCAGACCCGACAGACAAGAGACCCAGTACTTC NA TRBJ2-5 TRBV6-2/TRBV6-3 NA
CASSPQGAGDTEAFF TGTGCCAGCAGTCCACAGGGGGCCGGGGACACTGAAGCTTTCTTT many TRBJ1-1 TRBV6-5 TRBD1
CASSPGLAGGYNEQFF TGTGCCAGCAGCCCGGGACTAGCGGGGGGGTACAATGAGCAGTTCTTC NA TRBJ2-1 TRBV14 TRBD2
CASQGPYEQYF TGTGCGTCGCAGGGCCCCTACGAGCAGTACTTC NA TRBJ2-7 TRBV7-2 NA
CASSLEGFGTQYF TGTGCCAGCAGCTTGGAGGGGTTTGGGACCCAGTACTTC many TRBJ2-5 TRBV7-2 NA
CAISTSGGLNNEQFF TGTGCCATCAGTACTAGCGGGGGCCTTAACAATGAGCAGTTCTTC many TRBJ2-1 TRBV10-3 TRBD2
CASSGTGLLNTEAFF TGTGCCAGCAGCGGGACGGGACTTTTGAACACTGAAGCTTTCTTT many TRBJ1-1 TRBV7-8 NA
CASRDYDEAFF TGTGCCAGCCGGGACTATGATGAAGCTTTCTTT many TRBJ1-1 TRBV28 NA
CASRRDTLSTEAFF TGTGCCAGCAGACGAGACACCCTGAGCACTGAAGCTTTCTTT many TRBJ1-1 TRBV6-5 NA
CAISEEGQGIYEQYF TGTGCCATCAGTGAAGAGGGACAGGGGATTTACGAGCAGTACTTC NA TRBJ2-7 TRBV10-3 TRBD1
CASSGGVAAFF TGTGCCAGCAGTGGAGGGGTAGCAGCTTTCTTT NA TRBJ1-1 TRBV2 NA
CASSLGGANQPQHF TGTGCCAGCAGTTTAGGGGGGGCCAATCAGCCCCAGCATTTT many TRBJ1-5 TRBV12-3/TRBV12-4 NA
CASSYITDYGYTF TGTGCCAGCAGCTACATAACGGACTATGGCTACACCTTC few TRBJ1-2 TRBV7-9 NA
CASSLEAGGNGSPLHF TGTGCCAGCAGCTTGGAGGCAGGGGGAAACGGATCACCCCTCCACTTT many TRBJ1-6 TRBV5-4 TRBD1
CASRGSGGGAYEQYF TGTGCCAGCAGAGGAAGCGGGGGGGGCGCCTACGAGCAGTACTTC few TRBJ2-7 TRBV6-2/TRBV6-3 TRBD2
CASSSAYATGTGGADGYTF TGTGCCAGCAGCTCGGCATATGCGACCGGGACAGGGGGCGCGGATGGCTACACCTTC many TRBJ1-2 TRBV7-3 TRBD1
CASSPIGLAGPDTQYF TGTGCCAGCAGCCCTATAGGACTAGCGGGGCCAGATACGCAGTATTTT many TRBJ2-3 TRBV9 TRBD2
CSVGGGGYGYTF TGCAGCGTTGGCGGGGGAGGCTATGGCTACACCTTC many TRBJ1-2 TRBV29-1 NA
CASSYGTGGVEAFF TGTGCCAGCAGCTATGGGACAGGGGGCGTTGAAGCTTTCTTT NA TRBJ1-1 TRBV3-1 TRBD1
CASSESLDYGYTF TGTGCCAGCAGTGAGAGTCTGGACTATGGCTACACCTTC many TRBJ1-2 TRBV2 NA
CASSYPHPGDTEAFF TGTGCCAGCAGTTACCCTCACCCGGGGGACACTGAAGCTTTCTTT many TRBJ1-1 TRBV6-6 NA
CASNPGPLTKNIQYF TGTGCCAGCAACCCCGGGCCCCTAACCAAAAACATTCAGTACTTC many TRBJ2-4 TRBV28 NA
CASSLGGERSPLHF TGTGCCAGCAGCTTGGGCGGGGAAAGATCACCCCTCCACTTT few TRBJ1-6 TRBV5-5 NA
CASSSNKASYGYTF TGTGCCAGCAGCTCAAACAAGGCCAGCTATGGCTACACCTTC NA TRBJ1-2 TRBV7-9 NA
CASSFSDTNSPLHF TGTGCCAGCAGTTTCTCTGACACTAATTCACCCCTCCACTTT medium-sized TRBJ1-6 TRBV28 NA
CATSERTDTQYF TGTGCCACCTCAGAACGCACAGATACGCAGTATTTT few TRBJ2-3 TRBV5-4 NA
CASSQDKMGTGHLRTRGTEAFF TGTGCCAGCAGCCAAGACAAAATGGGGACAGGCCATCTTCGTACCAGAGGCACTGAAGCTTTCTTT many TRBJ1-1 TRBV14 TRBD1
CASSEFSGETSTLDTQYF TGTGCCAGCAGTGAATTCTCCGGGGAGACCAGCACTCTGGATACGCAGTATTTT once TRBJ2-3 TRBV25-1 NA
CASSFSRVTQYF TGTGCCAGCAGTTTCTCACGAGTTACGCAGTATTTT many TRBJ2-3 TRBV28 NA
CASSYRDGYIQYF TGTGCCAGCAGTTACCGGGACGGCTACATTCAGTACTTC few TRBJ2-4 TRBV6-5 NA
CASTQRTDNQPQHF TGTGCCAGCACCCAACGGACAGACAATCAGCCCCAGCATTTT many TRBJ1-5 TRBV2 NA
CAISLTSGGTDTQYF TGTGCCATCAGCCTGACTAGCGGAGGCACAGATACGCAGTATTTT few TRBJ2-3 TRBV10-3 TRBD2
CARSYFDSNTEAFF TGTGCCCGCAGTTACTTCGACTCCAACACTGAAGCTTTCTTT NA TRBJ1-1 TRBV6-6 NA
CASSTSRGRHTEAFF TGTGCCAGCAGCACCTCCAGGGGTCGTCACACTGAAGCTTTCTTT many TRBJ1-1 TRBV7-2 NA
CASRPPDRTDTEAFF TGCGCCAGCAGACCCCCCGACAGGACCGACACTGAAGCTTTCTTT few TRBJ1-1 TRBV5-1 NA
CASSRLWTQETQYF TGTGCCAGCAGCCGACTGTGGACACAAGAGACCCAGTACTTC many TRBJ2-5 TRBV7-2 NA
CASSLVGRAGSYEQYF TGTGCCAGCAGCTTAGTTGGCCGTGCCGGCTCCTACGAGCAGTACTTC medium-sized TRBJ2-7 TRBV7-2 NA
CASSGADRGAHEQYF TGTGCCAGCAGTGGAGCCGACAGGGGAGCCCACGAGCAGTACTTC NA TRBJ2-7 TRBV2 TRBD1
CASSQVGADTQYF TGTGCCAGCAGCCAAGTTGGTGCAGATACGCAGTATTTT few TRBJ2-3 TRBV3-1 NA